Sequencing of this T cell receptor (beta chain) was carried out in a study of cytomegalovirus exposure and HLA in healthy donors. Study observations and caveats: Later genetic work tied a missense DCLRE1C variant to beta-chain V and J trimming.

Vbeta (60) and Jbeta (13) primers were used in the PCR. The data were produced by immunoSEQ multiplex PCR, yet TCRdb's version contains in-frame clones alone and is incomplete. The sample carries roughly 80,000 clones, around 74% recorded once. Healthy bone marrow donors made up the donor group. Donors had nominal health at sampling but likely had unrecorded immune exposures. The CDR3 consists of 14 residues. Trimming took 0 bases from V and 4 from J, leaving 7 bases between them. Germline V lookup: CDR1 LGHNA, CDR2 YNFKEQ. Of note for this clone: Its antigen is not identified.

Sequenced sample: PBMCs. The clonotype was recovered from a woman aged 45 to 65 in good health and CMV-seropositive. The V call is TRBV4-2, the J call TRBJ1-5; no reliable D call. DNA for the CDR3: TGTGCCAGCAGCCAAGATTTAGCTAATCAGCCCCAGCATTTT. It codes for CASSQDLANQPQHF.